This T cell receptor (beta chain) was recorded in a study of T-cell memory formation after mild COVID-19. TCRdb re-called the 5' RACE reads with MiXCR, one entry per CDR3 protein. The sample lists a few hundred thousand distinct CDR3 sequences, about 17% occurring once. Germline CDR1 reads MNHEY; CDR2 reads SVGAGI. The V and J ends lost 0 bases and 8 bases respectively, with 16 bases between them. CDR3 length equals 15 residues. This receptor was obtained from a man younger than 35 who had mild COVID-19 (a few samples of this study predate the infection). Cell type and time point are not known. The chain links TRBV6-5 to TRBJ1-2; D possibly corresponds to TRBD1 (5 bases). The sample was PBMCs or a T cell subset sorted from them (not recorded which). The DNA for the CDR3 is TGTGCCAGCAGTTACTCCTCCGGGGCGCCGAGAGGCTACACCTTC. Protein product: CASSYSSGAPRGYTF.